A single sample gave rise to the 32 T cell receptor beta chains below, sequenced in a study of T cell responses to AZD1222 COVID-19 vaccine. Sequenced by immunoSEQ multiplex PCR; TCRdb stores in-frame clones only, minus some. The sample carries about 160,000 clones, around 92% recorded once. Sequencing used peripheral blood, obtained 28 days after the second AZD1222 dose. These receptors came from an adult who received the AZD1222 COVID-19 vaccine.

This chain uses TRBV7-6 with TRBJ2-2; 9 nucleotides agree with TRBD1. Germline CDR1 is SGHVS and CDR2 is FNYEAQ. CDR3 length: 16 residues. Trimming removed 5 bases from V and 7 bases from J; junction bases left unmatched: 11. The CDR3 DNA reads TGTGCCAGCAGCCTCCCAACAGGGGGCGTGAGCGGGGAGCTGTTTTTT. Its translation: CASSLPTGGVSGELFF.

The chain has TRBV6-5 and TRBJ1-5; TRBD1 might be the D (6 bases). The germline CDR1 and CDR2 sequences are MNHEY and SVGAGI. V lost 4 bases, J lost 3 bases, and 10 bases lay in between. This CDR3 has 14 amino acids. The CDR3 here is CASSFRGPNQPQHF. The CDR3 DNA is TGTGCCAGCAGTTTCAGGGGTCCCAATCAGCCCCAGCATTTT.

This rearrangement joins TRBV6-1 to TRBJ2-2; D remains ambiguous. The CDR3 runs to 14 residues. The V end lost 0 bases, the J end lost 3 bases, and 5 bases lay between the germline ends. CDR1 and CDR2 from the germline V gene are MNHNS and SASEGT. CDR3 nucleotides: TGTGCCAGCAGTGAAGCAGGCGACACCGGGGAGCTGTTTTTT. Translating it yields CASSEAGDTGELFF.

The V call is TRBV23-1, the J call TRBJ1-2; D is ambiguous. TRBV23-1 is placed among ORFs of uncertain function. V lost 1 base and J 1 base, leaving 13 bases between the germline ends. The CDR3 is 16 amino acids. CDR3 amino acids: CASSQFAGYGNYGYTF. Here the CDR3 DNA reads TGCGCCAGCAGTCAATTCGCGGGGTATGGTAACTATGGCTACACCTTC.

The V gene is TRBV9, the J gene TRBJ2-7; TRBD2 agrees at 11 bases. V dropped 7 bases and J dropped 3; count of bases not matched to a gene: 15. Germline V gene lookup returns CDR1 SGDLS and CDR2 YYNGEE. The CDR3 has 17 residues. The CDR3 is CASDDLAGGGARYEQYF. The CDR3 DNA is TGTGCCAGCGATGATCTAGCGGGGGGCGGTGCCCGCTACGAGCAGTACTTC.

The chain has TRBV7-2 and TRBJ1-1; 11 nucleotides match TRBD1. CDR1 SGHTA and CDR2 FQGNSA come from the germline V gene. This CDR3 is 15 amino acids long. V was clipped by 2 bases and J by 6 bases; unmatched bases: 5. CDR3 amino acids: CASSLFGGQGAEAFF. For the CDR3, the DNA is TGTGCCAGCAGCTTATTTGGGGGACAGGGGGCTGAAGCTTTCTTT.

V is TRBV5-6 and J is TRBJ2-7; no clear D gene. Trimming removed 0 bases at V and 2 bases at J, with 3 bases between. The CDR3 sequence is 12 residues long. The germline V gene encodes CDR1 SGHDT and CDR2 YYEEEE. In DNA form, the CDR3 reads TGTGCCAGCAGCTTGGACGCCTACGAGCAGTACTTC. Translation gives CASSLDAYEQYF.

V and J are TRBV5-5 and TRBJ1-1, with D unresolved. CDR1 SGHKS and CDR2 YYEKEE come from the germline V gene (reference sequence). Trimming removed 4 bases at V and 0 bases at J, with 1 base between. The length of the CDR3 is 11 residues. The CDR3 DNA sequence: TGTGCCAGCAGCCTGAACACTGAAGCTTTCTTT. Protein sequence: CASSLNTEAFF.

The CDR3 nucleotides read TGTGCCAGCAGACGAGTGGAAGAGACCCAGTACTTC. It specifies CASRRVEETQYF. The V and J genes are TRBV6-5 and TRBJ2-5; no definite D call. The CDR3 has 12 amino acids. Per germline, CDR1 MNHEY and CDR2 SVGAGI. V lost 6 bases and J lost 3, with 8 bases in between.

The CDR3 region is CASSKALETGGAGGYTF. The CDR3 DNA is TGTGCCAGCAGCAAAGCGCTAGAGACAGGGGGCGCGGGTGGCTACACCTTC. This chain uses TRBV21-1 with TRBJ1-2; the table gives TRBD1 as D, unverified against the DNA. TRBV21-1 is termed a pseudogene. The CDR3 sequence is 17 residues long.

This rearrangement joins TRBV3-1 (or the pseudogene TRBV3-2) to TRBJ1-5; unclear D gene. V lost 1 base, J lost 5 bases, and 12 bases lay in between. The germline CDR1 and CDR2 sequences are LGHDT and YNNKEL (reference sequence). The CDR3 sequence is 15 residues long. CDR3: CASSQGFWGDQPQHF. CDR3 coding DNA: TGTGCCAGCAGCCAAGGATTCTGGGGAGATCAGCCCCAGCATTTT.

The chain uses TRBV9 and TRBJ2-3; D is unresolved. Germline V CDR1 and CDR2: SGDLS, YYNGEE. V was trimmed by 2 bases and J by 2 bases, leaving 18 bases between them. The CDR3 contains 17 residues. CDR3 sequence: CASSVAPPSGFTDTQYF. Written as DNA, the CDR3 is TGTGCCAGCAGCGTTGCTCCCCCCAGTGGTTTCACAGATACGCAGTATTTT.

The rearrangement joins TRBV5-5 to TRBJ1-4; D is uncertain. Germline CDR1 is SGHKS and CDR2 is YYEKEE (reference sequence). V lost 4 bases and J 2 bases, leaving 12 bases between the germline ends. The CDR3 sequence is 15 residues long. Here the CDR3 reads CASSPWATTNEKLFF. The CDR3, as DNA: TGTGCCAGCAGCCCTTGGGCTACTACTAATGAAAAACTGTTTTTT.

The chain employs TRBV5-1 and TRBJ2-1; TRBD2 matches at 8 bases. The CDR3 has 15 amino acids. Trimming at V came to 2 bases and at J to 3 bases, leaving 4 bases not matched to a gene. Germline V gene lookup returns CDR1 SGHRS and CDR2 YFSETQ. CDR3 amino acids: CASSLLSGNYNEQFF. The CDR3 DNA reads TGCGCCAGCAGCTTACTTAGCGGGAACTACAATGAGCAGTTCTTC.

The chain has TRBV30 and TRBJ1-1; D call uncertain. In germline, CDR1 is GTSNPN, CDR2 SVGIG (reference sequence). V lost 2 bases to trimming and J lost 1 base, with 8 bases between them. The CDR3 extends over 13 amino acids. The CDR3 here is CAWSLAENTEAFF. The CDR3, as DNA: TGTGCCTGGAGTTTGGCAGAGAACACTGAAGCTTTCTTT.

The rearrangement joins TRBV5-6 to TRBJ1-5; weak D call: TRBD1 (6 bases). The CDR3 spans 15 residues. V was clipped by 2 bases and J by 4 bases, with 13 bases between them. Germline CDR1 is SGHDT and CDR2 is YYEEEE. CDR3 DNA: TGTGCCAGCAGCTTATGGGGGGCCGCTAATCAGCCCCAGCATTTT. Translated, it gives CASSLWGAANQPQHF.

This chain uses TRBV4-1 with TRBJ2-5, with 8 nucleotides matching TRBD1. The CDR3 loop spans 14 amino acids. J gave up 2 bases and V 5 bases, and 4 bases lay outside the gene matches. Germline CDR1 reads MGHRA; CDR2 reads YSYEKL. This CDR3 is CASSLDREQETQYF. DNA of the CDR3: TGCGCCAGCAGCTTGGACAGGGAACAAGAGACCCAGTACTTC.

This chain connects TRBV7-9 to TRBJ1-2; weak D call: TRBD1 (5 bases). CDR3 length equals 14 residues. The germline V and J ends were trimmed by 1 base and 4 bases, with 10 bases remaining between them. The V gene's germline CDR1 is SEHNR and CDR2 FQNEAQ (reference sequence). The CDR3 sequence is CASSLGDQIYGYTF. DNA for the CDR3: TGTGCCAGCAGCTTAGGGGACCAGATCTATGGCTACACCTTC.

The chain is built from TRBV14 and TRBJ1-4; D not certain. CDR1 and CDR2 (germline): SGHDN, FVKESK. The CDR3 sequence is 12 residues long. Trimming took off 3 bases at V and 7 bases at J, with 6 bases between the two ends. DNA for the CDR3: TGTGCCAGCAGCCACGGACGTGAAAAACTGTTTTTT. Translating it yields CASSHGREKLFF.

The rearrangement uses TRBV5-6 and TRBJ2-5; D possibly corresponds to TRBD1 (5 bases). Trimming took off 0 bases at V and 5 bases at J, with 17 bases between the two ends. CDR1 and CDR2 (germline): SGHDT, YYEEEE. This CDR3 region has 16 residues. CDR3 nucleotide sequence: TGTGCCAGCAGCTTGGGGAACGCAGGGATCATGGAGACCCAGTACTTC. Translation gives CASSLGNAGIMETQYF.

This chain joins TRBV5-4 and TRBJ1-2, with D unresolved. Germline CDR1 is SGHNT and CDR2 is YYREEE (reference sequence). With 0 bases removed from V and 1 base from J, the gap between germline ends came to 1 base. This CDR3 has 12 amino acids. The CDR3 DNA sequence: TGTGCCAGCAGCTTGGGTAACTATGGCTACACCTTC. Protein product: CASSLGNYGYTF.

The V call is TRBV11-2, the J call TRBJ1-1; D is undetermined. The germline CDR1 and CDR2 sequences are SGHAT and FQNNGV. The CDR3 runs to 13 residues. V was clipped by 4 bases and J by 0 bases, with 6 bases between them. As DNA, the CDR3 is TGTGCCAGCAGCTCCGACATGAACACTGAAGCTTTCTTT. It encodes CASSSDMNTEAFF. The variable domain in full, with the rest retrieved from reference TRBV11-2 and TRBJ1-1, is EAGVAQSPRYKIIEKRQSVAFWCNPISGHATLYWYQQILGQGPKLLIQFQNNGVVDDSQLPKDRFSAERLKGVDSTLKIQPAKLEDSAVYLCASSSDMNTEAFFGQGTRLTVV.

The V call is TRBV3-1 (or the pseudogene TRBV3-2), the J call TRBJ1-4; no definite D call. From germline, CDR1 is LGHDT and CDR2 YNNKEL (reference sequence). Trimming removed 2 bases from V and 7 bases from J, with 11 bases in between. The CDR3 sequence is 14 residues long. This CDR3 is CASSQPWTGEKLFF. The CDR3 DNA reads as TGTGCCAGCAGCCAACCATGGACCGGTGAAAAACTGTTTTTT.

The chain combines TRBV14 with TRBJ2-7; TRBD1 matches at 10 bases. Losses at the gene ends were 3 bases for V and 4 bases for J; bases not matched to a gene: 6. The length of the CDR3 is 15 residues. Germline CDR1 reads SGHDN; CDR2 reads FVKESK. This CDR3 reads CASSHLGTGVYEQYF. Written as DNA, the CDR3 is TGTGCCAGCAGCCACCTCGGGACAGGGGTGTACGAGCAGTACTTC.

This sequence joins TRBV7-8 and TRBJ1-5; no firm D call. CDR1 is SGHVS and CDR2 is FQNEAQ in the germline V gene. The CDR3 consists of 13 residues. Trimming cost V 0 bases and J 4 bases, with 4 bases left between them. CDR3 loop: CASSLALNQPQHF. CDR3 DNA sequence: TGTGCCAGCAGCTTAGCCCTGAATCAGCCCCAGCATTTT.

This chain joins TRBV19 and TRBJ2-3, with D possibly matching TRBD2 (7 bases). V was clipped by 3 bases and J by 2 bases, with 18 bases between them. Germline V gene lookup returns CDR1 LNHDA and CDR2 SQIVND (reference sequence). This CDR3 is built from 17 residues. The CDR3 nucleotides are TGTGCCAGTAGTATGACGTGGGGGGGCCGCAACACAGATACGCAGTATTTT. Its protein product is CASSMTWGGRNTDTQYF.

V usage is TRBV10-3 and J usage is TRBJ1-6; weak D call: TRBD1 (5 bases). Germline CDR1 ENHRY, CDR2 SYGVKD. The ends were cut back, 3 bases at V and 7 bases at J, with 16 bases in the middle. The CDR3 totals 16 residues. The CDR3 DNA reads TGTGCCATCAGTGAAGGGAGTGCAGGGAACAATTCACCCCTCCACTTT. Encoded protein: CAISEGSAGNNSPLHF.

The CDR3 DNA reads TGTGCCAGCACCGCGGGATTTTCTATCAATGAGCAGTTCTTC. Amino acid sequence: CASTAGFSINEQFF. The chain is built from TRBV6-5 and TRBJ2-1; tentatively, D is TRBD2 (6 bases). V lost 7 bases and J lost 6, with 16 bases in between. From germline, CDR1 is MNHEY and CDR2 SVGAGI. The CDR3 extends over 14 amino acids.

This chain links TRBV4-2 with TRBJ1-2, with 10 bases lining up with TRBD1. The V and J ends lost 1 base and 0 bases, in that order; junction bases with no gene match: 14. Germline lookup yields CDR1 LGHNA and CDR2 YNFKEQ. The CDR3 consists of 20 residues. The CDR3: CASSQGLLRTGGPPNYGYTF. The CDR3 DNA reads TGTGCCAGCAGCCAAGGACTACTTCGGACAGGGGGTCCCCCTAACTATGGCTACACCTTC.

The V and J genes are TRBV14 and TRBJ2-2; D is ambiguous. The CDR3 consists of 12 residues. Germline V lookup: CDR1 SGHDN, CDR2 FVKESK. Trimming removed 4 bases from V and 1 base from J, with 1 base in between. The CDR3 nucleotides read TGTGCCAGCAGCCTGAACACCGGGGAGCTGTTTTTT. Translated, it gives CASSLNTGELFF. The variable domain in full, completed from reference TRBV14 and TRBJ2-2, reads EAGVTQFPSHSVIEKGQTVTLRCDPISGHDNLYWYRRVMGKEIKFLLHFVKESKQDESGMPNNRFLAERTGGTYSTLKVQPAELEDSGVYFCASSLNTGELFFGEGSRLTVL.

In DNA form, the CDR3 reads TGCAGCGTTGCGAGCAGGGGGCTCTATGGCTACACCTTC. Residues: CSVASRGLYGYTF. The chain has TRBV29-1 and TRBJ1-2, with 8 bases fitting TRBD1. The CDR3 sequence is 13 residues long. Losses at the gene ends were 4 bases for V and 4 bases for J; bases not matched to a gene: 5. Germline V gene lookup returns CDR1 SQVTM and CDR2 ANQGSEA.

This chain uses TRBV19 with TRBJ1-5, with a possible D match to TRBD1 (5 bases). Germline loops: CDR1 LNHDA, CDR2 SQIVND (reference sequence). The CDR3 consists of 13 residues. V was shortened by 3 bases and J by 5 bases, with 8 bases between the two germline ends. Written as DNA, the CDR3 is TGTGCCAGTAGTATTGACAGAGATCAGCCCCAGCATTTT. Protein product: CASSIDRDQPQHF.